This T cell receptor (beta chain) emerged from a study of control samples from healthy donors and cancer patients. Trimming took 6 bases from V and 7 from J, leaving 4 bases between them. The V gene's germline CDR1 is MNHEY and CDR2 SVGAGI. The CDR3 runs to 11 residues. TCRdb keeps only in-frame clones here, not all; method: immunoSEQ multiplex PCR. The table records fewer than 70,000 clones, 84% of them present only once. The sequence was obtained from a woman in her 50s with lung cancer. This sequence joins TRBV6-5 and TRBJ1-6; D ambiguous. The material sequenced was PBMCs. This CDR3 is CASSLNSPLHF. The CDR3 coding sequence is TGTGCCAGCAGCTTAAATTCACCCCTCCACTTT.